The 31 T cell receptor beta chains in this list originate from one sample, sequenced in a study of blood T cell repertoires in COVID-19. Libraries were prepared by immunoSEQ multiplex PCR; TCRdb keeps only in-frame clonotypes and omits some of them. Of 300,000 to 350,000 clones detected, about 90% appear once; the ten largest clones hold approximately 1%. The sequenced sample was PBMCs or T cells enriched from blood (not recorded which). All receptors derive from a woman under 40 who had recovered from COVID-19.

This chain uses TRBV7-8 with TRBJ2-7; D may be TRBD2 (5 bases). The CDR3 consists of 15 residues. From germline, CDR1 is SGHVS and CDR2 FQNEAQ. Trimming took 6 bases from V and 1 from J, leaving 16 bases between them. Here the CDR3 DNA reads TGTGCCAGCAGAGGAGAGGGCTCCTGGTCCTACGAGCAGTACTTC. Protein: CASRGEGSWSYEQYF. Variable domain in full (rest from reference TRBV7-8 and TRBJ2-7): GAGVSQSPRYKVAKRGQDVALRCDPISGHVSLFWYQQALGQGPEFLTYFQNEAQLDKSGLPSDRFFAERPEGSVSTLKIQRTQQEDSAVYLCASRGEGSWSYEQYFGPGTRLTVT.

The gene calls are TRBV10-2 and TRBJ2-2; 12 bases map to TRBD2. With 6 bases clipped from V and 6 bases from J, the junction kept 11 bases outside the gene matches. There are 17 residues in the CDR3. Germline V lookup: CDR1 WSHSY, CDR2 SAAADI. CDR3 sequence reads: CASSLAGGPLYPGELFF. CDR3 sequence (DNA): TGCGCCAGCAGCCTAGCGGGGGGGCCATTGTATCCCGGGGAGCTGTTTTTT.

This clone was seen once. The chain recombines TRBV2 with TRBJ2-2, with 12 bases aligning to TRBD2. The germline V gene encodes CDR1 SNHLY and CDR2 FYNNEI. V dropped 6 bases and J dropped 7; count of bases not matched to a gene: 21. The CDR3 covers 20 residues. The DNA of the CDR3 is TGTGCCAGCAGACACCGGGGACTAGCGGGTAACGGGCAAGATATCGGGGAGCTGTTTTTT. It specifies CASRHRGLAGNGQDIGELFF.

This clone is a singleton in its sample. V is TRBV6-2 or TRBV6-3 and J is TRBJ2-5, with a tentative D call TRBD2 (6 bases). Germline V CDR1 and CDR2: MNHEY, SVGEGT. V was cut by 6 bases and J by 9 bases, with 17 bases left in between. This CDR3 has 13 amino acids. CDR3 sequence reads: CASSRYSTGAQYF. DNA for the CDR3: TGTGCCAGCAGCCGTTATTCTACGGGGGCCCAGTACTTC.

J is TRBJ1-2 and V is TRBV19, with no clear D. V lost 8 bases and J lost 0, with 13 bases in between. CDR1 and CDR2 (germline): LNHDA, SQIVND (reference sequence). CDR3 length equals 14 residues. The CDR3 region has the DNA TGTGCCAGTGGTTTTGGCCGTACTAACTATGGCTACACCTTC. It translates to CASGFGRTNYGYTF.

The J gene is TRBJ1-6, the V gene TRBV7-2, with D tentatively TRBD1 (5 bases). The CDR3 extends over 15 amino acids. Trimming left V 4 bases short and J 10 bases short, with 17 bases between. Germline V gene data show CDR1 as SGHTA and CDR2 as FQGNSA. The CDR3 loop reads CASSSGLPIGSPLHF. CDR3 nucleotides: TGTGCCAGCAGCTCGGGACTCCCAATCGGATCACCCCTCCACTTT. Together with reference TRBV7-2 and TRBJ1-6, the CDR3 gives the full variable domain: GAGVSQSPSNKVTEKGKDVELRCDPISGHTALYWYRQSLGQGLEFLIYFQGNSAPDKSGLPSDRFSAERTGGSVSTLTIQRTQQEDSAVYLCASSSGLPIGSPLHFGNGTRLTVT.

The chain links TRBV6-5 to TRBJ2-7; D remains unclear. This CDR3 contains 16 residues. Per the germline V gene, CDR1 is MNHEY and CDR2 is SVGAGI. Trimming stripped 0 bases from V and 2 bases from J, with 14 bases between. The CDR3 spells CASSYSPVTTPYEQYF. For the CDR3, the DNA is TGTGCCAGCAGTTACTCCCCAGTAACCACCCCCTACGAGCAGTACTTC.

This rearrangement joins TRBV27 to TRBJ2-2; a possible D gene is TRBD2 (7 bases). With 2 bases removed from V and 5 bases from J, the gap between germline ends came to 12 bases. CDR3 length: 15 residues. CDR1 and CDR2 from the germline V gene are MNHEY and SMNVEV (reference sequence). CDR3 loop: CASSLGGARTGELFF. The CDR3 bases are TGTGCCAGCAGTTTAGGGGGGGCGCGGACCGGGGAGCTGTTTTTT.

The rearrangement uses TRBV12-5 and TRBJ1-2, with TRBD1 matching over 8 bases. Trimming removed 2 bases from V and 4 bases from J; junction bases left unmatched: 12. Germline CDR1 is LGHNT and CDR2 is FRNRAP. The CDR3 extends over 17 amino acids. This CDR3 is CASGLLGGGQGVYGYTF. The CDR3 DNA follows: TGTGCTAGTGGTTTGCTGGGGGGAGGACAGGGCGTCTATGGCTACACCTTC.

On this clone itself: Other nucleotide sequences from this sample produce the same CDR3. The chain uses TRBV19 and TRBJ2-1; D is uncertain. V was pared by 3 bases and J by 4 bases, with 7 bases between. Germline CDR1 LNHDA, CDR2 SQIVND (reference sequence). CDR3 length equals 13 residues. This CDR3 is CASSIGNYNEQFF. The DNA of the CDR3 is TGTGCCAGTAGTATTGGCAATTACAATGAGCAGTTCTTC.

This rearrangement joins TRBV7-8 to TRBJ2-7; D is possibly TRBD2 (6 bases). The germline V gene has CDR1 SGHVS and CDR2 FQNEAQ. This CDR3 contains 15 residues. V was cut by 3 bases and J by 4 bases, with 16 bases left in between. The CDR3 nucleotides are TGTGCCAGCAGCTTCGGGGGAGAGGGCTCTTACGAGCAGTACTTC. Amino acids: CASSFGGEGSYEQYF. The full variable domain, completed using reference TRBV7-8 and TRBJ2-7, is GAGVSQSPRYKVAKRGQDVALRCDPISGHVSLFWYQQALGQGPEFLTYFQNEAQLDKSGLPSDRFFAERPEGSVSTLKIQRTQQEDSAVYLCASSFGGEGSYEQYFGPGTRLTVT.

The chain is built from TRBV28 and TRBJ1-4; D perhaps matches TRBD1 (6 bases). V lost 5 bases, J lost 4 bases, and 14 bases lay in between. The CDR3 is 15 residues long. Germline CDR1 reads MDHEN; CDR2 reads SYDVKM. CDR3 in amino acids: CASSPRQAFNEKLFF. The CDR3, as DNA: TGTGCCAGCAGTCCCAGACAGGCCTTTAATGAAAAACTGTTTTTT.

The gene calls are TRBV5-1 and TRBJ2-1; 8 bases align to TRBD2. The V segment lost 4 bases and the J segment 2 bases; nucleotides outside the gene matches: 8. The CDR3 runs 16 residues. Germline CDR1 reads SGHRS; CDR2 reads YFSETQ. CDR3 region: CASSHRGGGTYNEQFF. For the CDR3, the DNA is TGCGCCAGCAGCCACCGCGGCGGGGGGACCTACAATGAGCAGTTCTTC.

V and J are TRBV5-1 and TRBJ1-1, with unresolved D. Germline CDR1 is SGHRS and CDR2 is YFSETQ. The ends were cut back, 1 base at V and 5 bases at J, with 30 bases in the middle. The CDR3 length is 20 residues. Here the CDR3 DNA reads TGCGCCAGCAGCTTGAGCAAATCGTTGTTTGGGCAGCTTGCTTTGACTGAAGCTTTCTTT. It specifies CASSLSKSLFGQLALTEAFF.

J is TRBJ1-2 and V is TRBV24-1; D might be TRBD1 (6 bases). The CDR3 is 17 residues long. V lost 6 bases to trimming and J lost 6 bases, with 25 bases between them. In germline, CDR1 is KGHDR, CDR2 SFDVKD. The CDR3 loop is CATSPGGGPYGFDGYTF. As DNA, the CDR3 is TGTGCCACCAGTCCCGGGGGGGGGCCCTATGGGTTCGATGGCTACACCTTC.

The genes are TRBV9 and TRBJ2-7; 9 positions match TRBD1. This CDR3 contains 18 residues. Trimming cost V 4 bases and J 7 bases; bases outside gene matches: 21. The germline V gene encodes CDR1 SGDLS and CDR2 YYNGEE. The CDR3 region is CASSPSILENPGQGEQYF. CDR3 nucleotide sequence: TGTGCCAGCAGCCCTTCAATCCTGGAGAATCCGGGACAGGGAGAGCAGTACTTC.

This clone appeared a few times. Here the CDR3 reads CASSTYMNTEAFF. DNA for the CDR3: TGTGCCAGCAGTACATACATGAACACTGAAGCTTTCTTT. The V and J genes are TRBV2 and TRBJ1-1; the D is unclear. The CDR3 totals 13 residues. V lost 5 bases, J lost 0 bases, and 7 bases lay in between. Germline CDR1 is SNHLY and CDR2 is FYNNEI. Full variable domain (missing parts from reference TRBV2 and TRBJ1-1): EPEVTQTPSHQVTQMGQEVILRCVPISNHLYFYWYRQILGQKVEFLVSFYNNEISEKSEIFDDQFSVERPDGSNFTLKIRSTKLEDSAMYFCASSTYMNTEAFFGQGTRLTVV.

The chain recombines TRBV27 with TRBJ1-1, with 7 bases that match TRBD1. The CDR3 has 19 amino acids. CDR1 and CDR2 from the germline V gene are MNHEY and SMNVEV (reference sequence). The trim removed 6 bases at V and 5 bases at J, leaving 24 bases unmatched. CDR3 protein: CASRLYPGVRGLLGTEAFF. CDR3 bases: TGTGCCAGCAGACTTTATCCGGGTGTCAGGGGGTTACTTGGGACTGAAGCTTTCTTT.

The J gene is TRBJ1-2, the V gene TRBV5-4, with 10 bases matching TRBD1. The V segment lost 4 bases and the J segment 7 bases; nucleotides outside the gene matches: 4. This CDR3 is 13 amino acids long. Germline V CDR1 and CDR2: SGHNT, YYREEE (reference sequence). Here the CDR3 reads CASSRQGAGGYTF. CDR3 in DNA: TGTGCCAGCAGCAGACAGGGGGCGGGTGGCTACACCTTC.

V and J are TRBV5-1 and TRBJ2-6, with 9 bases that match TRBD2. CDR1 and CDR2 from the germline V gene are SGHRS and YFSETQ. After removal of 6 bases from V and 3 bases from J, the junction contained 13 bases not matched to a gene. The length of the CDR3 is 18 residues. This chain's CDR3 is CASISGGAGGLGANVLTF. The CDR3 region has the DNA TGCGCCAGCATATCGGGTGGAGCGGGGGGCCTTGGGGCCAACGTCCTGACTTTC. The full variable domain, rest sourced from reference TRBV5-1 and TRBJ2-6, is KAGVTQTPRYLIKTRGQQVTLSCSPISGHRSVSWYQQTPGQGLQFLFEYFSETQRNKGNFPGRFSGRQFSNSRSEMNVSTLELGDSALYLCASISGGAGGLGANVLTFGAGSRLTVL.

This clone was recorded only once. The chain carries TRBV6-1 and TRBJ1-2, with 7 bases aligning to TRBD1. From germline, CDR1 is MNHNS and CDR2 SASEGT. Losses at the gene ends were 4 bases for V and 2 bases for J; bases not matched to a gene: 10. The CDR3 covers 16 residues. The CDR3 loop reads CASSGYDREKNYGYTF. The CDR3 DNA is TGTGCCAGCAGTGGCTACGACAGGGAGAAAAACTATGGCTACACCTTC.

The chain links TRBV29-1 to TRBJ1-2, with D maybe TRBD1 (6 bases). This CDR3 contains 11 residues. The germline V gene has CDR1 SQVTM and CDR2 ANQGSEA. The V and J ends lost 7 bases and 6 bases respectively, with 12 bases between them. The CDR3 loop is CSAQGSNGYTF. DNA of the CDR3: TGCAGCGCTCAGGGGTCTAATGGCTACACCTTC.

This clone was observed once. This chain joins TRBV27 and TRBJ1-2; 10 bases line up with TRBD1. With 4 bases clipped from V and 6 bases from J, the junction kept 5 bases outside the gene matches. Per germline, CDR1 MNHEY and CDR2 SMNVEV (reference sequence). This CDR3 region has 14 residues. The CDR3 here is CASSSNDRGHGYTF. CDR3 DNA: TGTGCCAGCAGTTCAAACGACAGGGGGCATGGCTACACCTTC.

The chain recombines TRBV2 with TRBJ1-1, with D hard to call. Germline lookup yields CDR1 SNHLY and CDR2 FYNNEI. The CDR3 is made up of 15 amino acids. The V gene lost 2 bases and the J gene lost 0 bases, with 10 bases spanning the gap. For the CDR3, the DNA is TGTGCCAGCAGTGAATTGCGAGGGCTGAACACTGAAGCTTTCTTT. Translating it yields CASSELRGLNTEAFF.

The chain is built from TRBV15 and TRBJ2-5; TRBD2 matches at 10 bases. The trim removed 1 base at V and 5 bases at J, leaving 4 bases unmatched. The CDR3 is 15 residues long. The germline V gene has CDR1 LNHNV and CDR2 YYDKDF (reference sequence). The CDR3 nucleotides read TGTGCCACCAGCAGAGGGGAGCGGGGGGGGGAGACCCAGTACTTC. This encodes CATSRGERGGETQYF.

The chain joins TRBV10-1 to TRBJ1-2; D is unresolved. V was cut by 6 bases and J by 0 bases, with 11 bases left in between. CDR1 and CDR2 (germline): WNHNN, SYGVQD (reference sequence). The CDR3 covers 14 residues. The CDR3 loop reads CASRVGRSNYGYTF. DNA of the CDR3: TGCGCCAGCAGGGTCGGTCGCTCTAACTATGGCTACACCTTC.

The chain employs TRBV19 and TRBJ2-3; 12 bases match TRBD2. Germline loops: CDR1 LNHDA, CDR2 SQIVND (reference sequence). The trim removed 0 bases at V and 11 bases at J, leaving 15 bases unmatched. The CDR3 covers 18 residues. This CDR3 is CASSIDTGTSGLRAGQYF. CDR3 in DNA: TGTGCCAGTAGTATAGACACCGGGACTAGCGGGCTCCGGGCGGGGCAGTATTTT.

The chain combines TRBV6-5 with TRBJ1-5; a weak D match, TRBD1 (6 bases). Per germline, CDR1 MNHEY and CDR2 SVGAGI. There are 14 residues in the CDR3. V was trimmed by 8 bases and J by 6 bases, leaving 17 bases between them. CDR3 in DNA: TGTGCCAGCCGGCGCGGGCAGGGGTCTCAGCCCCAGCATTTT. Its translation: CASRRGQGSQPQHF.

DNA for the CDR3: TGTGCCACCAGCAGAGACCCCCGGGTTCTTGGAAACACCATATATTTT. It translates to CATSRDPRVLGNTIYF. This chain connects TRBV15 to TRBJ1-3; unclear D gene. The CDR3 is 16 residues long. Trimming took 0 bases from V and 3 from J, leaving 12 bases between them. Germline-derived CDR1 and CDR2 are LNHNV and YYDKDF (reference sequence). The full variable domain, completed using reference TRBV15 and TRBJ1-3, is DAMVIQNPRYQVTQFGKPVTLSCSQTLNHNVMYWYQQKSSQAPKLLFHYYDKDFNNEADTPDNFQSRRPNTSFCFLDIRSPGLGDTAMYLCATSRDPRVLGNTIYFGEGSWLTVV.

The chain employs TRBV6-1 and TRBJ2-1; maybe TRBD1 (5 bases). The germline V gene encodes CDR1 MNHNS and CDR2 SASEGT. V lost 4 bases to trimming and J lost 4 bases, with 17 bases between them. This CDR3 comprises 16 residues. This CDR3 is CASSASPQGRYNEQFF. CDR3 sequence (DNA): TGTGCCAGCAGTGCTAGTCCGCAGGGCAGGTACAATGAGCAGTTCTTC.

The chain links TRBV11-2 to TRBJ2-7, with D possibly matching TRBD1 (6 bases). Per germline, CDR1 SGHAT and CDR2 FQNNGV. V was trimmed by 5 bases and J by 7 bases, leaving 21 bases between them. The CDR3 runs 15 residues. In DNA form, the CDR3 reads TGTGCCAGCAGCCTACCTGGGCAGGGGCTCTGGGAGCAGTACTTC. It translates to CASSLPGQGLWEQYF.